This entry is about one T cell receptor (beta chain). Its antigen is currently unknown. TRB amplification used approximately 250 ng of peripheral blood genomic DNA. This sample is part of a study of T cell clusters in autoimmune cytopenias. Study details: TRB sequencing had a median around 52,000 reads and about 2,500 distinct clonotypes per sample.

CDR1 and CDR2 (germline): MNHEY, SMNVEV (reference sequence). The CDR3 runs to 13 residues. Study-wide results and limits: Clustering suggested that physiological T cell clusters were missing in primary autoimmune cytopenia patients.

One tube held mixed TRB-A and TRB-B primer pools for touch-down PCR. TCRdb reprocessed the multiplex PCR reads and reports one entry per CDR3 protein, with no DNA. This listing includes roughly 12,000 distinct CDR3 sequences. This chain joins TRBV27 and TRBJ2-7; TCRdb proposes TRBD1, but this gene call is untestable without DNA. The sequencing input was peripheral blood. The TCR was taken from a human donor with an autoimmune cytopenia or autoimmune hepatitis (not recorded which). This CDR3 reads CASSATAAYEQYF.